This TCR beta chain stems from a study of T cells in Graves' hyperthyroidism and ophthalmopathy. Whole-study findings and limits: Most clonotypes expanded in the thyroid (above 0.001) were also present in blood. For ophthalmopathy, model prediction preceded onset by a median approximately 6 months.

The CDR3 is 14 residues long. Trimming pared 3 bases from V and 4 bases from J, leaving 12 bases between. The V gene's germline CDR1 is LNHDA and CDR2 SQIVND (reference sequence). This clonotype was seen a handful of times. Its cognate antigen is unknown. Thyroid ultrasound and orbital computed tomography, with clinical symptoms and serum thyroxine and TRAb, informed diagnoses. Cells are PBMCs isolated from approximately 9.2 ml of fresh blood. Researchers took RNA transcripts and amplified the TCR beta CDR3 regions from them. First-round RT-PCR targeting the TCR CDR3 was performed with the HTBI primer set. TCRdb redid the calling of the multiplex PCR reads with MiXCR, one entry per CDR3 protein. The sample yields about 380,000 distinct CDR3 sequences, approximately 13% seen once.

The sequence derives from a man aged 25 to 40 with Graves' hyperthyroidism that later progressed to Graves' ophthalmopathy. The material sequenced was blood. The V and J genes are TRBV19 and TRBJ1-1; tentatively, D is TRBD1 (5 bases). The DNA for the CDR3 is TGTGCCAGTAGTATCAGGGCCGGGGGCACTGAAGCTTTCTTT. It specifies CASSIRAGGTEAFF.